This TCR beta chain appears in the sequencing data of a study of blood T cell repertoires in COVID-19. Turning to the study itself: Spain, Italy and the United States supplied samples that represented acute and convalescent COVID-19. T cells, B-cell-depleted T cells, or PBMCs supplied cDNA or gDNA.

TCRdb's table, derived via immunoSEQ multiplex PCR, lists solely in-frame clones and lacks some. The sample records hundreds of thousands of clones, 89% being singletons. The study recruited people aged 18 to 89 years across approximately 24 US areas. Participant-reported clinical history was the basis for cohort assignment. This receptor was identified in a woman between 50 and 59 years old who had been exposed to COVID-19. Sequences were obtained from PBMCs or T cells enriched from blood (not recorded which).

CDR3: CASSPTGPYGYTF. The CDR3 DNA follows: TGTGCCAGCAGTCCGACAGGCCCCTATGGCTACACCTTC. The J gene is TRBJ1-2, the V gene TRBV12-3 or TRBV12-4, with D possibly TRBD1 on 6 matching bases. V lost 5 bases to trimming and J lost 4 bases, with 11 bases between them. There are 13 residues in the CDR3.